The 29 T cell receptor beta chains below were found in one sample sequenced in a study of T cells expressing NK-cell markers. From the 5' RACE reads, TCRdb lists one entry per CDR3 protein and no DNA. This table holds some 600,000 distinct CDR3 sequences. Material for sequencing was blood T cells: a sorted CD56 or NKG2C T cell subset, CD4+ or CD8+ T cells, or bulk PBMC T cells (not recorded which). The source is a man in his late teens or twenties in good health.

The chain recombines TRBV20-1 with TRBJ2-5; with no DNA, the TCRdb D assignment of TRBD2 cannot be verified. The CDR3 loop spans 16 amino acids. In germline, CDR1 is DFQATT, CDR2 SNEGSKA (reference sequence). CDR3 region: CSAGRLAGGPQETQYF.

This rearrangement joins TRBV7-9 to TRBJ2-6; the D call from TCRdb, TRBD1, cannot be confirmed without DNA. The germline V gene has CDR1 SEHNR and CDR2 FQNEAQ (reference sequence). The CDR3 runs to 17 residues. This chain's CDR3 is CASSSAGGGAGANVLTF. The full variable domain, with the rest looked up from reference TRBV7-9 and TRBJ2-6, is DTGVSQNPRHKITKRGQNVTFRCDPISEHNRLYWYRQTLGQGPEFLTYFQNEAQLEKSRLLSDRFSAERPKGSFSTLEIQRTEQGDSAMYLCASSSAGGGAGANVLTFGAGSRLTVL.

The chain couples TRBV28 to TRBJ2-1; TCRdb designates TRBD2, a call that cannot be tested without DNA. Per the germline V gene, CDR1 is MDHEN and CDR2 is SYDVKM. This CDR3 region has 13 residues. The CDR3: CASNMGGTSGVFF.

CDR3 protein: CASRNTAGGPYNEQFF. This chain uses TRBV11-2 with TRBJ2-1; as DNA is missing, the TRBD2 call by TCRdb cannot be tested. There are 16 residues in the CDR3. Per germline, CDR1 SGHAT and CDR2 FQNNGV. The full variable domain, its missing parts supplied by reference TRBV11-2 and TRBJ2-1, is EAGVAQSPRYKIIEKRQSVAFWCNPISGHATLYWYQQILGQGPKLLIQFQNNGVVDDSQLPKDRFSAERLKGVDSTLKIQPAKLEDSAVYLCASRNTAGGPYNEQFFGPGTRLTVL.

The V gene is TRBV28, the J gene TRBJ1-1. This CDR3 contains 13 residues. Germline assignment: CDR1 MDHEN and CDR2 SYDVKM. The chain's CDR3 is CASSPPSNTEAFF.

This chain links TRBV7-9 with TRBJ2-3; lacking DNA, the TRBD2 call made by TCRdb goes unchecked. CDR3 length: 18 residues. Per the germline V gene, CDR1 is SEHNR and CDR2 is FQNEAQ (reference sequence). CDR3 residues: CASSLPAGSGSQGDTQYF.

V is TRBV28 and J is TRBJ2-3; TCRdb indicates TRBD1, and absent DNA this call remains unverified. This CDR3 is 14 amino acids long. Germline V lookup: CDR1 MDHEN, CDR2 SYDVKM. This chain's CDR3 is CALAGRTIEDTQYF. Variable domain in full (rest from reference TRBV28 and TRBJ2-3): DVKVTQSSRYLVKRTGEKVFLECVQDMDHENMFWYRQDPGLGLRLIYFSYDVKMKEKGDIPEGYSVSREKKERFSLILESASTNQTSMYLCALAGRTIEDTQYFGPGTRLTVL.

The CDR3 protein is CASSQEFDSGADGYTF. V gene TRBV4-3 combines with J gene TRBJ1-2; TCRdb returns TRBD1, unconfirmable since there is no DNA. The CDR3 runs to 16 residues. CDR1 and CDR2 (germline): LGHNA, YSLEER.

The CDR3 is CASDRTGHEQFF. This chain connects TRBV12-3 or TRBV12-4 to TRBJ2-1; TCRdb names TRBD1, which stays unverified in the absence of DNA. This CDR3 region has 12 residues.

The chain's CDR3 is CASSFVGQGSNEQFF. This chain uses TRBV27 with TRBJ2-1; the TRBD1 assignment by TCRdb is unverifiable without DNA. This CDR3 comprises 15 residues. In germline, CDR1 is MNHEY, CDR2 SMNVEV (reference sequence).

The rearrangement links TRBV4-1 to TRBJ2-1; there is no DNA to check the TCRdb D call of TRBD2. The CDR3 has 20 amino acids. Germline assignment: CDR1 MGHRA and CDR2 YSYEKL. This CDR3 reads CASSQRLGLAGGPLDNEQFF.

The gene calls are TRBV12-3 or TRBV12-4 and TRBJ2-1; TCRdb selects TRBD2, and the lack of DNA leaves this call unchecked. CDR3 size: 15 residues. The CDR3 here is CASSFWGRGVNEQFF.

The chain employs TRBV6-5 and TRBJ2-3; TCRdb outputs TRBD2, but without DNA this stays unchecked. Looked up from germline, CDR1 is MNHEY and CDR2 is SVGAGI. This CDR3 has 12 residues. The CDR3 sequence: CASRTTGDTQYF.

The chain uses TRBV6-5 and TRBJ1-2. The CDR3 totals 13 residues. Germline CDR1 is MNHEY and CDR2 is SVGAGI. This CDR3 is CASSSQLDYGYTF.

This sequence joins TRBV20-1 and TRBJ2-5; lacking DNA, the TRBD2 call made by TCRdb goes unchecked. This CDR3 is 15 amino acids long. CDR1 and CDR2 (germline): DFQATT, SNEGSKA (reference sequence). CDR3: CSATFLAGVMETQYF.

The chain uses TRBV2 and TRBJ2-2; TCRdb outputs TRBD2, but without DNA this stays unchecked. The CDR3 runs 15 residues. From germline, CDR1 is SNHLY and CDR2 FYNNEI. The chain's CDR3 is CASSERPTSTGELFF.

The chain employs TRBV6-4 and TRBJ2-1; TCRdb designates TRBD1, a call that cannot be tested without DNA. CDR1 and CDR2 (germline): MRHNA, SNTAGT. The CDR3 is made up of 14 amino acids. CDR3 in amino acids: CASSPRIENNEQFF.

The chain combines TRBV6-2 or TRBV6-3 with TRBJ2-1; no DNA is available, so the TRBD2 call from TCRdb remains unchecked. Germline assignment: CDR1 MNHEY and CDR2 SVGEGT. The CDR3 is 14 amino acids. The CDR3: CASSRLAETNEQFF.

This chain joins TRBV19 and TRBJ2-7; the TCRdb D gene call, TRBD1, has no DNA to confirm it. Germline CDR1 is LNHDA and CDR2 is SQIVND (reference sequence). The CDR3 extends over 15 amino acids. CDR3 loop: CASSISLGRVSEQYF.

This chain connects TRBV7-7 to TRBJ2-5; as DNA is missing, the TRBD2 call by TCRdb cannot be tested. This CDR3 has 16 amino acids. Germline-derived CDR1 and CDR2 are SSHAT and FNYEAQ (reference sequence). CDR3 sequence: CASSPGLAGDVETQYF.

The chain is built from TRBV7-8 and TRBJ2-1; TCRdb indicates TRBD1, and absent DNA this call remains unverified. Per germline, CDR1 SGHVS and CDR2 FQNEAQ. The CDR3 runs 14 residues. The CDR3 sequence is CASSYGGQNNEQFF. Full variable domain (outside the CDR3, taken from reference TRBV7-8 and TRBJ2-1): GAGVSQSPRYKVAKRGQDVALRCDPISGHVSLFWYQQALGQGPEFLTYFQNEAQLDKSGLPSDRFFAERPEGSVSTLKIQRTQQEDSAVYLCASSYGGQNNEQFFGPGTRLTVL.

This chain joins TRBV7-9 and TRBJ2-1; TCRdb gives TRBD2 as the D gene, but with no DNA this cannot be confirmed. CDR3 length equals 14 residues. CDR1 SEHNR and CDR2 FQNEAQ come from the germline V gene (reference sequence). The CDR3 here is CASSLASGLWEQFF.

CDR3 sequence reads: CSVERRVSSNEQFF. The chain links TRBV29-1 to TRBJ2-1; the TCRdb D gene call, TRBD2, has no DNA to confirm it. Germline V gene lookup returns CDR1 SQVTM and CDR2 ANQGSEA. The CDR3 runs 14 residues.

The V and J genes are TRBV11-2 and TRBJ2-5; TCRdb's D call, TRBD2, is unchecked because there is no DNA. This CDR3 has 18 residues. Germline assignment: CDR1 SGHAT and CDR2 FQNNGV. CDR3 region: CASSQFPTSGINQETQYF.

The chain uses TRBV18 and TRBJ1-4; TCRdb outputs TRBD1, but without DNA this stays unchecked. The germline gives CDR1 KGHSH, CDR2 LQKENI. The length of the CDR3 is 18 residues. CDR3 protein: CASSRAPLRGSTNEKLFF. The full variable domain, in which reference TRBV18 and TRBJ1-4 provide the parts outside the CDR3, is NAGVMQNPRHLVRRRGQEARLRCSPMKGHSHVYWYRQLPEEGLKFMVYLQKENIIDESGMPKERFSAEFPKEGPSILRIQQVVRGDSAAYFCASSRAPLRGSTNEKLFFGSGTQLSVL.

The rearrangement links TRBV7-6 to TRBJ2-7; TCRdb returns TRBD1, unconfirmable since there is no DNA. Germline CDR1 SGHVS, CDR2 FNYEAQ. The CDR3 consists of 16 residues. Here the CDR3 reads CASSPEAGQGAYEQYF.

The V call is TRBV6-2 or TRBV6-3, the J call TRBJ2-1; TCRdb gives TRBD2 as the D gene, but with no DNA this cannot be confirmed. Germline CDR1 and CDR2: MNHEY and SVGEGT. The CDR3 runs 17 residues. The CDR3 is CASSYSYYTEVRDEQFF.

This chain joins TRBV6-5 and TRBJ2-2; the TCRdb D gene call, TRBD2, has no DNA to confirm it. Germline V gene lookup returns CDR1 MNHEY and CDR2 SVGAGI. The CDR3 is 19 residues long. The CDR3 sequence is CASSYQFPSGRTNTGELFF.

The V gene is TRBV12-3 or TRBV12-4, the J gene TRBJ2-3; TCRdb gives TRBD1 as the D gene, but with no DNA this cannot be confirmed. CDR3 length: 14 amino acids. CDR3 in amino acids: CASRQGTGTDTQYF.